Included here is one TCR beta chain sequence, with context. As handled by the study authors: Reference gene primer amplification gave estimated nucleated cell counts. The protocol was immunoSEQ multiplex PCR, while the TCRdb copy is restricted to in-frame clones and leaves out a portion. For V, J and clone size, that table is used; D and trimming come from the DNA. The sample lists tens of thousands of clones; about nine tenths were seen once. The data stem from a study of blood T cell repertoires in COVID-19. Study context: Researchers got acute and convalescent COVID-19 samples from the United States, Italy and Spain. Nucleic acid was either cDNA or gDNA, and it came from T cells, B-cell-depleted T cells, or PBMCs.

This CDR3 contains 16 residues. Germline V gene sequence: CDR1 SNHLY, CDR2 FYNNEI. V gave up 6 bases and J gave up 0 bases; unmatched junction bases: 4. The rearrangement uses TRBV2 and TRBJ1-3, with TRBD1 identical over 11 bases. This receptor was identified in a man aged 60-69 years with active COVID-19. Input material: peripheral blood. CDR3 DNA: TGTGCCAGCAGGAGGGACAGGGGGAACTCTGGAAACACCATATATTTT. Translation gives CASRRDRGNSGNTIYF.